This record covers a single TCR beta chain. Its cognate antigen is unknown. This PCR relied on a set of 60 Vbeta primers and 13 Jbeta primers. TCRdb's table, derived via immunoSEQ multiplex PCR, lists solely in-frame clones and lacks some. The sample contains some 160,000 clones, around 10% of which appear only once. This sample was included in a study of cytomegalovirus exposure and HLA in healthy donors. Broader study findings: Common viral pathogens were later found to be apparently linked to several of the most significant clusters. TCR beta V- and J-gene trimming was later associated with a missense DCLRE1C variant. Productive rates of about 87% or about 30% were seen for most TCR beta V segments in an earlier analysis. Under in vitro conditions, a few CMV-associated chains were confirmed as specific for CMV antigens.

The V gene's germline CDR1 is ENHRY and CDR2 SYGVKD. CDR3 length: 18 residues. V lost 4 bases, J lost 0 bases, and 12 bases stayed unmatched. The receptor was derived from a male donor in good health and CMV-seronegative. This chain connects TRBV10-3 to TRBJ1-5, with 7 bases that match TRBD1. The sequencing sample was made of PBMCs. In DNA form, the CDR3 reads TGTGCCATCAGTGGGGGGACGGGACAGACTTATAGCAATCAGCCCCAGCATTTT. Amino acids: CAISGGTGQTYSNQPQHF.